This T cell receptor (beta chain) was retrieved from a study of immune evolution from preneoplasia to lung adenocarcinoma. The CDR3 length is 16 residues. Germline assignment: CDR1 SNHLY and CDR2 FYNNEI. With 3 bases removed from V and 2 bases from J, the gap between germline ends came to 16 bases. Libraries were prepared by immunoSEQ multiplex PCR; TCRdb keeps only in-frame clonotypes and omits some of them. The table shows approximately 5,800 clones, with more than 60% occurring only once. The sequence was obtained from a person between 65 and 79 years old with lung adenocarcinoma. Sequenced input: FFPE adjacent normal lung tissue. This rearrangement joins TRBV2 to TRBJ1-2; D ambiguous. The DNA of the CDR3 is TGTGCCAGCAGTGATTCCACAGCCCCAATCAACTATGGCTACACCTTC. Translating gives CASSDSTAPINYGYTF.